Listed below are T cell receptor beta chains from one sample, sequenced in a study of blood T cells in healthy people across ages. TCRdb re-called the 5' RACE reads through MiXCR, storing one row per CDR3 protein. The table has 1 million or so distinct CDR3 sequences, 45% seen once. The sequenced material came from blood. These receptors were taken from a woman aged 60-75 years in good health. Both conserved end residues are part of each CDR3. D genes are given only for firm matches. Size tells how often a clone was seen (once, few, many) or the class of an expanded clone, and some rows leave it out.

TRBJ2-1 | TRBV12-3/TRBV12-4 | . | few | CASSSRGPSSNEQFF | TGTGCCAGCAGCTCCCGGGGACCCTCGAGCAATGAGCAGTTCTTC
TRBJ2-7 | TRBV20-1 | TRBD2 | . | CSARLSGTSGSRAYEQYF | TGCAGTGCTAGACTATCCGGGACTAGCGGGAGTAGGGCCTACGAGCAGTACTTC
TRBJ2-2 | TRBV28 | . | . | CASSLSKGELFF | TGTGCCAGCAGTTTAAGTAAGGGGGAGCTGTTTTTT
TRBJ2-3 | TRBV9 | . | many | CASSDYTDTQYF | TGTGCCAGCAGCGACTACACAGATACGCAGTATTTT
TRBJ2-1 | TRBV11-2 | . | . | CASSPWGPDNEQFF | TGTGCCAGCAGCCCATGGGGCCCCGACAATGAGCAGTTCTTC
TRBJ2-1 | TRBV24-1 | TRBD2 | . | CATSAASGESSYNEQFF | TGTGCCACCAGTGCGGCTAGCGGAGAAAGCTCCTACAATGAGCAGTTCTTC
TRBJ2-3 | TRBV12-3/TRBV12-4 | . | few | CASMEWGGPSTDTQYF | TGTGCCAGCATGGAATGGGGGGGCCCTAGCACAGATACGCAGTATTTT
TRBJ2-7 | TRBV20-1 | . | . | CSASVTGAVSYEQYF | TGCAGTGCTAGTGTGACGGGAGCAGTCTCCTACGAGCAGTACTTC
TRBJ1-1 | TRBV4-2 | TRBD1 | few | CASSLRTGEEAFF | TGTGCCAGCAGCTTGCGGACAGGGGAGGAAGCTTTCTTT
TRBJ2-7 | TRBV3-1 | . | . | CASSQEPRNSYEQYF | TGTGCCAGCAGCCAAGAACCGAGAAACTCCTACGAGCAGTACTTC
TRBJ2-4 | TRBV6-1 | TRBD1 | . | CTSSEMGQAKNIQYF | TGTACCAGCAGTGAAATGGGACAGGCCAAAAACATTCAGTACTTC
TRBJ2-2 | TRBV5-1 | . | . | CASSETPNTGELFF | TGCGCCAGCAGCGAGACCCCGAACACCGGGGAGCTGTTTTTT
TRBJ2-1 | TRBV12-3/TRBV12-4 | . | . | CASSLAQLTYNEQFF | TGTGCCAGCAGTTTAGCCCAGCTGACCTACAATGAGCAGTTCTTC
TRBJ2-1 | TRBV7-8 | . | few | CASSRDPPSYNEQFF | TGTGCCAGCAGCAGAGACCCACCCTCCTACAATGAGCAGTTCTTC